These 10 T cell receptor beta chains came from one sample sequenced in a study of T cell responses to AZD1222 COVID-19 vaccine (dated by TCRdb to about 2021). The sample's time point, from its label and the paper: baseline before first vaccination. Library construction relied on the immunoSEQ multiplex PCR assay. What TCRdb holds here is the immuneACCESS table cut down to in-frame rearrangements. Part of the clones is not present; checked against another copy, under half of the missing clones reflect an unresolved V gene, and the others are unexplained. For this sample the table gives about 120,000 clones, of which roughly 84% were detected only once. The ten largest clonotypes hold roughly 8% of the sample. The sample consisted of peripheral blood, taken on day 0 of AZD1222 vaccination. The receptor set was obtained from an adult in good health.

The V and J genes are TRBV7-9 and TRBJ2-7; D call uncertain. The CDR3 spans 16 residues. Germline V gives CDR1 SEHNR, CDR2 FQNEAQ (reference sequence). Trimming left V 4 bases short and J 3 bases short, with 19 bases between. This CDR3 reads CASSSYLGRTFYEQYF. For the CDR3, the DNA is TGTGCCAGCAGCTCGTACTTGGGTCGAACATTCTACGAGCAGTACTTC.

The chain has TRBV19 and TRBJ1-5; the D is unclear. Germline CDR1 and CDR2: LNHDA and SQIVND (reference sequence). The CDR3 spans 12 residues. Deletions cut 3 bases from V and 5 bases from J, with 5 bases between. In DNA, the CDR3 is TGTGCCAGTAGTATCACGTATCAGCCCCAGCATTTT. Its translation is CASSITYQPQHF.

This clone was seen only once. The chain carries TRBV5-4 and TRBJ2-2; tentatively, D is TRBD1 or TRBD2 (5 bases each). V lost 7 bases and J 4 bases, leaving 17 bases between the germline ends. Germline CDR1 reads SGHNT; CDR2 reads YYREEE (reference sequence). The CDR3 contains 15 residues. Written as DNA, the CDR3 is TGTGCCAGCGCTCCCGGGACCCAACCCACCGGGGAGCTGTTTTTT. Residues: CASAPGTQPTGELFF.

As to this clone: The same CDR3 arises from other DNA sequences in this sample as well. The chain has TRBV5-4 and TRBJ2-1; no firm D call. Germline V gene sequence: CDR1 SGHNT, CDR2 YYREEE (reference sequence). The V and J ends lost 0 bases and 0 bases respectively, with 7 bases between them. The CDR3 has 15 residues. In nucleotides, the CDR3 is TGTGCCAGCAGCTTGGACCCGAGCTCCTACAATGAGCAGTTCTTC. This sequence encodes CASSLDPSSYNEQFF.

The V gene is TRBV28, the J gene TRBJ1-2; TRBD1 matches at 7 bases. Unmatched junction bases numbered 7, after V lost 6 bases and J lost 0 bases. This CDR3 contains 15 residues. Per germline, CDR1 MDHEN and CDR2 SYDVKM. CDR3 protein: CASRQGVRANYGYTF. The CDR3 nucleotides read TGTGCCAGCAGGCAGGGGGTGAGAGCTAACTATGGCTACACCTTC.

J is TRBJ1-5 and V is TRBV4-1, with D possibly TRBD1 on 6 matching bases. Per the germline V gene, CDR1 is MGHRA and CDR2 is YSYEKL. V shed 1 base and J shed 6 bases, with 16 bases lying between them. The CDR3 is 16 amino acids. The CDR3 region is CASSQVVRGAVQPQHF. CDR3 DNA sequence: TGCGCCAGCAGCCAAGTAGTTCGGGGGGCGGTTCAGCCCCAGCATTTT.

The CDR3 sequence: CASSLAELVIDTQYF. The CDR3 DNA follows: TGTGCCAGCAGCTTGGCCGAGCTAGTAATAGATACGCAGTATTTT. The rearrangement links TRBV5-6 to TRBJ2-3; D unclear. The germline CDR1 and CDR2 sequences are SGHDT and YYEEEE. V lost 0 bases, J lost 5 bases, and 13 bases lay in between. The CDR3 is 15 residues long.

This chain joins TRBV3-1 (or the pseudogene TRBV3-2) and TRBJ1-4; no reliable D call. V was trimmed by 1 base and J by 8 bases, leaving 8 bases between them. Germline-derived CDR1 and CDR2 are LGHDT and YNNKEL (reference sequence). The length of the CDR3 is 13 residues. The CDR3 protein is CASSQVSREKLFF. As DNA, the CDR3 is TGTGCCAGCAGCCAAGTTTCCAGGGAAAAACTGTTTTTT.

V is TRBV10-3 and J is TRBJ1-2; D perhaps matches TRBD1 (6 bases). This CDR3 comprises 11 residues. Germline assignment: CDR1 ENHRY and CDR2 SYGVKD. Between the trimmed V and J ends, which lost 11 bases and 5 bases, there was a span of 12 bases. CDR3 amino acids: CALPQGYGYTF. CDR3 nucleotides: TGTGCCCTCCCGCAGGGGTATGGCTACACCTTC.

The chain has TRBV4-1 and TRBJ2-3, with D possibly matching TRBD1 (6 bases). Germline CDR1 is MGHRA and CDR2 is YSYEKL. This CDR3 region has 17 residues. V lost 0 bases to trimming and J lost 2 bases, with 15 bases between them. The CDR3 region is CASSQERGRDTTDTQYF. For the CDR3, the DNA is TGCGCCAGCAGCCAAGAGAGGGGCCGGGACACCACAGATACGCAGTATTTT.